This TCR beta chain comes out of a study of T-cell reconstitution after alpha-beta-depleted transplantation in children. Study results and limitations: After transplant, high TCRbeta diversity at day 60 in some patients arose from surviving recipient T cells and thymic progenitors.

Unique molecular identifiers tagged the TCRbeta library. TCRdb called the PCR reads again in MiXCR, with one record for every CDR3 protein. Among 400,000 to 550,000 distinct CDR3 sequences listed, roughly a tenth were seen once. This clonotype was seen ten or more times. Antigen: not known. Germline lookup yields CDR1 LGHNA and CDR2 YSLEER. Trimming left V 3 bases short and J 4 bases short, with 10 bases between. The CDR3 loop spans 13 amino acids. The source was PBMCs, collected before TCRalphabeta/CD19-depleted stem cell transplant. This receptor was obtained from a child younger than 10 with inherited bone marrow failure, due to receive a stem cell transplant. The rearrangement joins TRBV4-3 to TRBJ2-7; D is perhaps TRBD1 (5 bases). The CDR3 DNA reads TGCGCCAGCAGCCAGGGGCAACAATACGAGCAGTACTTC. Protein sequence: CASSQGQQYEQYF.